The 22 T cell receptor beta chains below were found in one sample sequenced in a study of CD4 T cells in relation to SARS-CoV-2 and coronaviruses. The unexposed donors gave CD4+ T cells in about 2010-2019, prior to COVID-19. After approximately 10 days of culture, CD4+ T cells were isolated. No antigen is known for these receptors. The repertoire was sequenced with immunoSEQ multiplex PCR; TCRdb's copy has only in-frame clones and lacks some. The repertoire holds fewer than 20,000 clones, with approximately 82% as singletons. Source material: CD4+ T cells from PBMCs, cultured in vitro. The source is a human donor in good health.

The chain recombines TRBV27 with TRBJ2-1; the D call may be TRBD1 or TRBD2 (5 bases each). Germline assignment: CDR1 MNHEY and CDR2 SMNVEV (reference sequence). The V and J ends lost 6 bases and 7 bases respectively, with 16 bases between them. The length of the CDR3 is 14 residues. The CDR3 DNA reads TGTGCCAGCAGGGGCTGGGGGTTGGGGAATGAGCAGTTCTTC. This sequence encodes CASRGWGLGNEQFF.

The V and J genes are TRBV12-5 and TRBJ2-1, with TRBD1 matching 7 bases. Germline-derived CDR1 and CDR2 are LGHNT and FRNRAP. Losses at the gene ends were 0 bases for V and 6 bases for J; bases not matched to a gene: 11. The CDR3 is made up of 17 amino acids. CDR3 coding DNA: TGTGCTAGTGGTTTGGTATTAGGCAGGGGGTTCGGCAATGAGCAGTTCTTC. Protein: CASGLVLGRGFGNEQFF.

The gene calls are TRBV29-1 and TRBJ2-1, with a possible D match to TRBD2 (5 bases). CDR3 length equals 13 residues. Trimming removed 6 bases from V and 7 bases from J, with 16 bases in between. From germline, CDR1 is SQVTM and CDR2 ANQGSEA. The CDR3 here is CSVGFPSGNEQFF. DNA for the CDR3: TGCAGCGTAGGATTCCCCTCGGGGAATGAGCAGTTCTTC.

This chain joins TRBV5-4 and TRBJ1-6; TRBD1 is a possible D gene (5 bases). The CDR3 has 14 amino acids. V lost 5 bases to trimming and J lost 9 bases, with 15 bases between them. The germline gives CDR1 SGHNT, CDR2 YYREEE (reference sequence). The CDR3 bases are TGTGCCAGCAGGGTCCGGGACGGGAGTTCACCCCTCCACTTT. Its protein is CASRVRDGSSPLHF.

The chain has TRBV5-1 and TRBJ2-7; D might be TRBD2 (6 bases). With 4 bases removed from V and 0 bases from J, the gap between germline ends came to 20 bases. CDR1 SGHRS and CDR2 YFSETQ come from the germline V gene. This CDR3 has 17 residues. CDR3 DNA sequence: TGCGCCAGCAGCCCAAGGGGCGGGGAAATCACCTCCTACGAGCAGTACTTC. Its translation is CASSPRGGEITSYEQYF.

CDR3 residues: CASSETSGLTGELFF. CDR3 coding DNA: TGTGCCAGCAGCGAGACTAGCGGCCTCACCGGGGAGCTGTTTTTT. The rearrangement links TRBV9 to TRBJ2-2; 9 nucleotides line up with TRBD2. This CDR3 spans 15 amino acids. Trimming at V came to 3 bases and at J to 4 bases, leaving 4 bases not matched to a gene. Germline V gives CDR1 SGDLS, CDR2 YYNGEE.

The chain uses TRBV11-2 and TRBJ2-7, with a weak D call TRBD2 (6 bases). V was shortened by 2 bases and J by 2 bases, with 13 bases between the two germline ends. From germline, CDR1 is SGHAT and CDR2 FQNNGV. CDR3 length: 15 residues. CDR3 amino acids: CASSLLREKAYEQYF. CDR3 DNA sequence: TGTGCCAGCAGCTTACTGCGGGAAAAAGCCTACGAGCAGTACTTC.

This clone was recorded a few times. The genes are TRBV28 and TRBJ1-6, with D perhaps TRBD1 (5 bases). V gave up 2 bases and J gave up 7 bases, with 9 bases separating them. This CDR3 has 14 amino acids. Germline V gives CDR1 MDHEN, CDR2 SYDVKM. The CDR3 coding sequence is TGTGCCAGCAGTTTAGGGTCAGGGAATTCACCCCTCCACTTT. Protein sequence: CASSLGSGNSPLHF.

The J gene is TRBJ2-3, the V gene TRBV6-4; 7 positions agree with TRBD2. V lost 2 bases to trimming and J lost 1 base; unmatched junction nucleotides: 0. Germline CDR1 and CDR2: MRHNA and SNTAGT. The CDR3 has 14 residues. CDR3 sequence reads: CASSDRGGTDTQYF. The CDR3 DNA reads TGTGCCAGCAGTGACCGGGGGGGCACAGATACGCAGTATTTT.

The rearrangement links TRBV24-1 to TRBJ2-7, with TRBD1 matching 12 bases. Germline V lookup: CDR1 KGHDR, CDR2 SFDVKD. J was trimmed by 4 bases and V by 9 bases; bases with no gene match: 3. The CDR3 is made up of 13 amino acids. The CDR3 reads CATEGQGAYEQYF. CDR3 bases: TGTGCCACCGAGGGACAGGGGGCATACGAGCAGTACTTC.

V gene TRBV7-9 combines with J gene TRBJ1-2; 8 bases map to TRBD1. Per germline, CDR1 SEHNR and CDR2 FQNEAQ (reference sequence). The CDR3 runs to 17 residues. V shed 4 bases and J 6 bases; nucleotides not matched to a gene: 16. In nucleotides, the CDR3 is TGTGCCAGCAGCTCCGTCCAATACCGGACAGGGTGGAATGGCTACACCTTC. Translating gives CASSSVQYRTGWNGYTF.

J is TRBJ2-2 and V is TRBV5-1; D is unclear. CDR1 and CDR2 from the germline V gene are SGHRS and YFSETQ. V was clipped by 0 bases and J by 7 bases, with 10 bases between them. The CDR3 is 14 amino acids. The CDR3 DNA follows: TGCGCCAGCAGCTTGGCCATAGGGTTCGGGGAGCTGTTTTTT. Its translation is CASSLAIGFGELFF.

The genes are TRBV27 and TRBJ2-5, with a weak D call TRBD1 (6 bases). This CDR3 has 13 residues. Germline V CDR1 and CDR2: MNHEY, SMNVEV (reference sequence). The ends were cut back, 5 bases at V and 4 bases at J, with 11 bases in the middle. As DNA, the CDR3 is TGTGCCAGCAGTACACAGGGTGGAGAGACCCAGTACTTC. Its translation: CASSTQGGETQYF.

The CDR3 loop is CASRGTVSGNTIYF. The CDR3 DNA reads as TGTGCCAGCAGGGGGACAGTCTCTGGAAACACCATATATTTT. The chain couples TRBV2 to TRBJ1-3; 7 bases are a match to TRBD1. Looked up from germline, CDR1 is SNHLY and CDR2 is FYNNEI. The V segment lost 6 bases and the J segment 0 bases; nucleotides outside the gene matches: 2. This CDR3 is built from 14 residues.

CDR3 in amino acids: CATSDVTDTQYF. The CDR3, as DNA: TGTGCCACCAGTGACGTCACAGATACGCAGTATTTT. This chain joins TRBV24-1 and TRBJ2-3; no clear D. Germline V lookup: CDR1 KGHDR, CDR2 SFDVKD. Deletions cut 4 bases from V and 2 bases from J, with 3 bases between. The CDR3 loop spans 12 amino acids.

This rearrangement joins TRBV19 to TRBJ1-5, with D possibly matching TRBD1 (6 bases). The V end lost 5 bases, the J end lost 2 bases, and 7 bases lay between the germline ends. The CDR3 consists of 13 residues. Germline V gives CDR1 LNHDA, CDR2 SQIVND (reference sequence). The CDR3 loop is CASSDRRNQPQHF. The CDR3 region has the DNA TGTGCCAGTAGTGACAGGCGCAATCAGCCCCAGCATTTT.

By sample fraction, this clone is large. The gene calls are TRBV7-3 and TRBJ2-2, with 12 positions matching TRBD2. Germline V gives CDR1 SGHTA, CDR2 FQGTGA. With V trimmed by 4 bases and J by 4 bases, 16 bases remained unmatched. The CDR3 is 20 amino acids. The CDR3 region has the DNA TGTGCCAGCAGCTCTTACGTGGGGCTAGCGGGAGGGCCAAGCACCGGGGAGCTGTTTTTT. This translates into CASSSYVGLAGGPSTGELFF.

The J gene is TRBJ2-5, the V gene TRBV24-1, with TRBD1 identical over 8 bases. The V gene's germline CDR1 is KGHDR and CDR2 SFDVKD. The CDR3 is 15 amino acids. Germline trimming cut 0 bases from V and 4 bases from J; bases unmatched to any gene: 3. The CDR3 region has the DNA TGTGCCACCAGTGATTTGGGACAGGGCACAGAGACCCAGTACTTC. Its translation is CATSDLGQGTETQYF.

This clone was counted a few times. This chain uses TRBV7-9 with TRBJ2-7, with D maybe TRBD2 (5 bases). V gave up 1 base and J gave up 3 bases, with 10 bases separating them. The CDR3 is 14 amino acids. CDR1 and CDR2 from the germline V gene are SEHNR and FQNEAQ (reference sequence). In DNA form, the CDR3 reads TGTGCCAGCAGCTTAGACACGGGGATCTACGAGCAGTACTTC. The encoded protein is CASSLDTGIYEQYF.

This clone was picked up one time. The CDR3 DNA sequence: TGTGCCTGGCAAACCCGGGGCCACAATCAGCCCCAGCATTTT. It translates to CAWQTRGHNQPQHF. The chain couples TRBV30 to TRBJ1-5; maybe TRBD1 (5 bases). V lost 5 bases and J lost 3, with 14 bases in between. This CDR3 region has 14 residues. CDR1 GTSNPN and CDR2 SVGIG come from the germline V gene (reference sequence).

V is TRBV29-1 and J is TRBJ2-3; no definite D call. The length of the CDR3 is 12 residues. Germline V lookup: CDR1 SQVTM, CDR2 ANQGSEA. V lost 0 bases to trimming and J lost 2 bases, with 3 bases between them. CDR3 loop: CSVEENTDTQYF. CDR3 nucleotides: TGCAGCGTTGAAGAAAACACAGATACGCAGTATTTT.

This clone was seen a few times. This chain connects TRBV11-3 to TRBJ2-7; TRBD2 is a possible D gene (5 bases). CDR1 and CDR2 (germline): SGHNT, YENEEA. V was trimmed by 2 bases and J by 3 bases, leaving 17 bases between them. The CDR3 runs 16 residues. The chain's CDR3 is CASSLSGVQRYYEQYF. In nucleotides, the CDR3 is TGTGCCAGCAGCTTATCCGGGGTTCAGAGATACTACGAGCAGTACTTC.